Listed below are T cell receptor beta chains from one sample, sequenced in a study of blood T cell repertoires in COVID-19. Clones were read by immunoSEQ multiplex PCR, and TCRdb kept only the in-frame ones, dropping some. The repertoire consists of 95,000 to 110,000 clones, with 87% occurring once and the leading ten covering approximately 3%. The sample taken for sequencing was peripheral blood. The origin of the receptors is a man aged 45-60 years in a cohort sampled during active COVID-19. Each CDR3 is given with its conserved first and last residue. Fields, in order: V gene, clone size, J gene, D gene, CDR3 protein, CDR3 DNA. D genes are given only for firm matches. A clone size is listed for some rows: how often the clone was seen (once, few, many), or a class if it is expanded.

TRBV9	.	TRBJ2-7	TRBD1	CASSVAGGRQYF	TGTGCCAGCAGCGTTGCAGGGGGCAGGCAGTACTTC
TRBV19	.	TRBJ1-6	.	CASKGERDSTSSYNSPLHF	TGTGCCAGTAAAGGGGAAAGGGATTCGACGAGCTCCTATAATTCACCCCTCCACTTT
TRBV13	few	TRBJ1-1	.	CASSSVGSVDSHEAFF	TGTGCCAGCAGCTCGGTCGGTTCCGTCGACAGCCATGAAGCTTTCTTT
TRBV29-1	.	TRBJ2-1	.	CSPYLAVYNEQFF	TGCAGCCCTTACTTAGCGGTCTACAATGAGCAGTTCTTC
TRBV5-4	.	TRBJ1-5	TRBD1	CASSRDRDSIQPQHF	TGTGCCAGCAGCCGGGACAGGGACTCCATTCAGCCCCAGCATTTT
TRBV27	few	TRBJ2-2	.	CASSLGRNTGELFF	TGTGCCAGCAGTTTGGGGCGGAACACCGGGGAGCTGTTTTTT
TRBV5-4	.	TRBJ1-3	TRBD1	CASSLNRGSSGNTIYF	TGTGCCAGCAGCTTAAACAGGGGGAGCTCTGGAAACACCATATATTTT
TRBV24-1	.	TRBJ2-7	TRBD1	CATSDSRREKQGVGYEQYF	TGTGCCACCAGTGATTCGCGGCGCGAGAAACAGGGGGTGGGCTACGAGCAGTACTTC
TRBV3-1/TRBV3-2	.	TRBJ2-5	TRBD2	CASSYSGGGETQYF	TGTGCCAGCAGCTACAGCGGGGGGGGCGAGACCCAGTACTTC
TRBV28	.	TRBJ1-6	.	CASSLRRDTRPPLHF	TGTGCCAGCAGTTTGAGAAGGGACACTAGGCCACCCCTCCACTTT
TRBV4-2	.	TRBJ2-3	.	CASSQAQGDTQYF	TGTGCCAGCAGCCAAGCCCAGGGGGATACGCAGTATTTT
TRBV10-1	.	TRBJ2-6	.	CASSGGSGANVLTF	TGCGCCAGCAGTGGAGGCTCTGGGGCCAACGTCCTGACTTTC
TRBV6-4	.	TRBJ2-5	TRBD2	CASTGGHSEVETQYF	TGTGCCAGCACGGGGGGTCACTCCGAGGTAGAGACCCAGTACTTC
TRBV9	.	TRBJ1-2	.	CASSEPRNHGYTF	TGTGCCAGCAGCGAACCGAGAAACCATGGCTACACCTTC
TRBV4-1	.	TRBJ1-5	.	CASSQVVGSLQPQHF	TGCGCCAGCAGCCAAGTGGTTGGGAGCCTCCAGCCCCAGCATTTT
TRBV7-8	.	TRBJ1-1	TRBD1	CASSFGTGGRMNTEAFF	TGTGCCAGCAGCTTCGGGACAGGGGGCCGGATGAACACTGAAGCTTTCTTT
TRBV21-1	.	TRBJ2-3	.	CASSKGSPGGAGGSDTQYF	TGTGCCAGCAGCAAAGGCTCCCCTGGGGGAGCGGGGGGATCAGATACGCAGTATTTT
TRBV7-6	.	TRBJ2-5	.	CASSPETRPGTQYF	TGTGCCAGCAGCCCCGAGACTCGTCCGGGGACCCAGTACTTC
TRBV6-1	.	TRBJ1-5	TRBD1	CASSAWTGGSPQPQHF	TGTGCCAGCAGTGCCTGGACAGGGGGCTCCCCTCAGCCCCAGCATTTT
TRBV19	.	TRBJ2-6	.	CASTRWGRSSGANVLTF	TGTGCCAGTACCCGATGGGGCCGGAGCTCTGGGGCCAACGTCCTGACTTTC
TRBV5-1	.	TRBJ2-2	.	CASRLLHRDTGELFF	TGCGCCAGCAGGCTCCTCCACAGGGACACCGGGGAGCTGTTTTTT
TRBV5-5	.	TRBJ2-1	TRBD2	CASGRTSGGSQYGNEQFF	TGTGCCAGCGGCCGGACTAGCGGGGGCTCTCAATATGGCAATGAGCAGTTCTTC
TRBV6-6	.	TRBJ2-3	TRBD2	CASSQQLAGSDTQYF	TGTGCCAGCAGTCAGCAACTAGCGGGGTCGGATACGCAGTATTTT
TRBV4-1	.	TRBJ2-1	TRBD2	CASSPSSAGGTNEQFF	TGCGCCAGCAGCCCAAGCTCAGCGGGGGGAACGAATGAGCAGTTCTTC
TRBV19	.	TRBJ1-1	TRBD1	CASMTGTKAFF	TGTGCCAGTATGACAGGGACCAAAGCTTTCTTT
TRBV14	.	TRBJ1-3	TRBD1	CASSPDRVGNTIYF	TGTGCCAGCAGCCCGGACAGGGTTGGAAACACCATATATTTT
TRBV5-4	.	TRBJ2-2	TRBD2	CASSRPSGGAANTGELFF	TGTGCCAGCAGCAGGCCTAGCGGGGGGGCCGCGAACACCGGGGAGCTGTTTTTT
TRBV29-1	.	TRBJ1-1	.	CSVEGHGNTEAFF	TGCAGCGTTGAGGGCCACGGAAACACTGAAGCTTTCTTT
TRBV2	.	TRBJ2-3	.	CASILRTRDTQYF	TGTGCCAGCATTCTGAGGACTCGAGATACGCAGTATTTT
TRBV2	.	TRBJ2-7	TRBD1	CASSGTGVPYEQYF	TGTGCCAGCAGCGGAACAGGGGTCCCCTACGAGCAGTACTTC
TRBV5-1	.	TRBJ2-5	.	CASSTLAAQETQYF	TGCGCCAGCAGCACCTTAGCGGCCCAAGAGACCCAGTACTTC
TRBV3-1/TRBV3-2	.	TRBJ1-1	TRBD1	CASSQVYRGMNTEAFF	TGTGCCAGCAGCCAAGTCTACAGGGGCATGAACACTGAAGCTTTCTTT
TRBV12-3/TRBV12-4	.	TRBJ1-1	.	CASSRGGSTEAFF	TGTGCCAGCAGTCGAGGAGGTAGCACTGAAGCTTTCTTT
TRBV7-2	.	TRBJ1-2	TRBD1	CASSSKLTGERGYTF	TGTGCCAGCAGCTCCAAACTGACAGGGGAACGGGGCTACACCTTC
TRBV27	.	TRBJ1-6	.	CASSYRQSSPLHF	TGTGCCAGCAGTTATCGACAGAGTTCACCCCTCCACTTT
TRBV12-3/TRBV12-4	.	TRBJ2-7	.	CASSLLSGNEQYF	TGTGCCAGCAGTTTACTATCCGGGAACGAGCAGTACTTC
TRBV7-9	.	TRBJ2-5	.	CASSLDSGVQLYF	TGTGCCAGCAGCTTAGACTCAGGGGTTCAACTGTACTTC
TRBV19	once	TRBJ1-1	.	CASSRGQGTMNTEAFF	TGTGCCAGTAGTCGGGGGCAGGGGACTATGAACACTGAAGCTTTCTTT
TRBV2	medium-sized	TRBJ2-3	.	CASAPLGGATTDTQYF	TGTGCCAGCGCCCCCTTGGGGGGGGCAACCACAGATACGCAGTATTTT
TRBV25-1	.	TRBJ1-6	.	CASSEFRSRQPSPLHF	TGTGCCAGCAGTGAATTCCGGTCCCGTCAACCTTCACCCCTCCACTTT
TRBV20-1	.	TRBJ1-5	.	CSASKEVGSNQPQHF	TGCAGTGCTAGTAAGGAGGTAGGCAGCAATCAGCCCCAGCATTTT